This T cell receptor (beta chain) was obtained from a study of shared clonotypes between healthy human individuals. Produced via immunoSEQ multiplex PCR; TCRdb's table is partial and in-frame only. The table records about 1.5 million clones, 95% to 99% of them present only once. This clonotype was obtained from a young man in good health. The sample consisted of naive CD4+ T cells sorted from blood. Indicated subset: CD45RA+ positively selected.

The CDR3 nucleotides read TGTGCCAGCAGCCCCTTAGGACTAGTCACGGTGGATGAGCAGTTCTTC. Its protein product is CASSPLGLVTVDEQFF. The rearrangement joins TRBV9 to TRBJ2-1, with 7 bases fitting TRBD2. The CDR3 has 16 amino acids. Germline values: CDR1 SGDLS, CDR2 YYNGEE. The trim removed 4 bases at V and 8 bases at J, leaving 15 bases unmatched.